This T cell receptor beta chain originates from a study of cytomegalovirus exposure and HLA in healthy donors. Study conclusions and caveats: Presence/absence analyses supposed approximately even sequencing depth among donors. HLA restriction was apparent for most CMV-associated TCR beta chains in a later analysis.

As to this clone: Its target is unknown.

The V segment lost 8 bases and the J segment 1 base; nucleotides outside the gene matches: 3. The V gene's germline CDR1 is MNHNY and CDR2 SVGAGI (reference sequence). The CDR3 spans 14 residues. PCR primers comprised 60 Vbeta and 13 Jbeta primers. The method was immunoSEQ multiplex PCR; TCRdb's version includes in-frame clones alone and lacks a portion of them. This sample yields about 190,000 clones, of which 70% to 85% are seen a single time; about 3% belongs to the top ten. The J gene is TRBJ2-3, the V gene TRBV6-6; 10 bases line up with TRBD2. The sequenced sample was PBMCs. The source is a man in his forties or fifties in good health and CMV-seropositive. In DNA, the CDR3 is TGTGCCAGCGAAGCGGGGGGGCGCACAGATACGCAGTATTTT. Translated: CASEAGGRTDTQYF.